This entry features one T cell receptor beta chain sequence. Germline trimming cut 0 bases from V and 7 bases from J; bases unmatched to any gene: 8. This CDR3 region has 16 residues. Germline CDR1 SGDLS, CDR2 YYNGEE. The data were obtained in a study of blood T cell repertoires in COVID-19. For the study at large: The United States, Italy and Spain provided the acute and convalescent COVID-19 samples. In each case, the material was cDNA or gDNA derived from T cells, B-cell-depleted T cells, or PBMCs.

The authors' processing: Reference gene primers were amplified, and this amplification served to estimate nucleated cell counts. TCRdb's table, derived via immunoSEQ multiplex PCR, lists solely in-frame clones and lacks some. V, J and clone size are taken as reported in that table, and D and trimming were inferred from the DNA itself. Of fewer than 110,000 clones in the sample, more than 70% were seen once. Material for sequencing was peripheral blood. This chain joins TRBV9 and TRBJ2-2; 8 bases fit TRBD2. The sequence derives from a woman aged 80 or over in a cohort sampled during active COVID-19. The CDR3 DNA reads TGTGCCAGCAGCGTAGAAAATAGCGGGGTAAACGGGGAGCTGTTTTTT. It yields the protein CASSVENSGVNGELFF.